The sequence of this TCR beta chain was determined in a study of blood T cell repertoires in COVID-19 (TCRdb year 2020). Context from the whole study: The collaborator samples originated in the United States, Italy and Spain and spanned the acute and convalescent phases of COVID-19. The repertoires were released in a freely available public database intended as a resource for research on the immune response to SARS-CoV-2. Subjects who had been exposed to COVID-19, were actively infected with it, or had recovered from it provided the deeply sampled blood TCRbeta repertoires that made up the dataset. Samples came from the ongoing ImmuneRACE study (first 160 participants) plus 1,254 subjects from 6 global collaborators. The sample metadata nearly always contained a de-identified subject ID, COVID-19 status, age in years and sex. The material from the prospective study consisted of cDNA or gDNA derived from T cells, B-cell-depleted T cells, or PBMCs. HLA class I and class II types, where available, came from metadata supplied by the sample provider rather than from assay-based typing. Study-wide conclusions, independent of this receptor: How much clinical and demographic metadata was included differed by source and by participant, and the metadata was provided uncurated.

The CDR3 contains 16 residues, cysteine and phenylalanine counted. The DNA shown is the 48-base CDR3, in frame from base 1. CDR1 and CDR2, looked up from the germline V gene, are KGHDR and SFDVKD. Unmatched junction bases come to 10, with V trimmed by 5 bases and J by 2 bases. The immunoSEQ Assay, a bias-controlled multiplex PCR, was used to amplify TCRbeta CDR3 regions from genomic DNA. The paper's data handling went like this. The number of nucleated cells in each sample was estimated from the amplification of reference gene primers within the assay. To quantify the absolute abundance of each unique TCRbeta CDR3 rearrangement, sequence reads were collapsed and filtered. For each sample, productive Simpson clonality was calculated as the square root of Simpson's diversity index over productive rearrangements. TCRdb carries this immuneACCESS record with in-frame sequences only. Its versions omit some clonotypes, under half of them owing to an unresolved V gene in the studies checked, with the rest unexplained. That table supplies the V and J calls and clone size; D and trimming were determined from the DNA. The sample includes hundreds of thousands of clones, with about 86% observed a single time. The top ten constitute about 8.1% of the sample.

Concerning this clone itself: What this receptor recognizes is not known. Per-base qualities were not stored, and no clone one base away is much larger.

Collaborating institutions collected whole blood in K2EDTA tubes following their own protocols. Collaborator samples were shipped for TCRbeta analysis as frozen whole blood, isolated PBMCs, or DNA extracted from either sample type. This chain joins TRBV24-1 to TRBJ1-2, and 7 junctional nucleotides match TRBD1. The sample was peripheral blood. This receptor was taken from a woman aged 50 to 60 with acute or convalescent COVID-19. At the DNA level, the sequence is TGTGCCACCAGTGGCGCCGGGACAGAGGAAAACTATGGCTACACCTTC. The resulting protein is CATSGAGTEENYGYTF.